This T cell receptor (beta chain) was sequenced for a study of shared clonotypes between healthy human individuals. TCRdb keeps only in-frame clones here, not all; method: immunoSEQ multiplex PCR. The sample lists under 1,100,000 clones, about 74% seen once, with around 1.5% in the top ten. The authors divided CD4+ cells into CD45RA+ naive and CD45RA-negative memory subsets. The CDR3 is 15 amino acids. Germline V gives CDR1 SGHNT, CDR2 YENEEA. V was pared by 1 base and J by 2 bases, with 9 bases between. The sample taken for sequencing was memory CD4+ T cells sorted from blood. As to subset: CD45RA-negative fraction. The V gene is TRBV11-3, the J gene TRBJ2-1; tentatively, D is TRBD2 (6 bases). This sequence originates from a man aged 18 to 29 in good health. CDR3 loop: CASSLGAGTYNEQFF. The CDR3 DNA reads TGTGCCAGCAGCTTAGGTGCGGGGACCTACAATGAGCAGTTCTTC.